Following are 18 T cell receptor beta chains from one sample sequenced in a study of T cell repertoires in ileal Crohn's disease. The sample's time point: proximal margin of the surgical specimen (macroscopically non-inflamed). Clones were read by immunoSEQ multiplex PCR, and TCRdb kept only the in-frame ones, dropping some. The sample consists of some 2,000 clones, roughly 90% of them appearing once. Sequencing was carried out using ileal tissue. Receptor source: an adult with Crohn's disease.

The J gene is TRBJ2-1, the V gene TRBV7-9, with TRBD2 matching over 8 bases. The CDR3 sequence is 14 residues long. The germline gives CDR1 SEHNR, CDR2 FQNEAQ (reference sequence). The V segment lost 6 bases and the J segment 9 bases; nucleotides outside the gene matches: 10. This CDR3 reads CASSQTGGPFEQFF. The CDR3 nucleotides read TGTGCCAGCAGTCAAACGGGGGGGCCGTTTGAGCAGTTCTTC.

The CDR3 nucleotides read TGCGCCAGCAGCCCAATAACAGGGTCGGCGTACACTGAAGCTTTCTTT. Translated, it gives CASSPITGSAYTEAFF. V and J are TRBV5-1 and TRBJ1-1, with D possibly matching TRBD1 (6 bases). The CDR3 is made up of 16 amino acids. Per the germline V gene, CDR1 is SGHRS and CDR2 is YFSETQ. Trimming removed 4 bases at V and 3 bases at J, with 19 bases between.

This clone appeared a single time. The chain uses TRBV15 and TRBJ2-5; no clear D gene. Germline V gene sequence: CDR1 LNHNV, CDR2 YYDKDF (reference sequence). The CDR3 runs 12 residues. Trimming shortened V by 0 bases and J by 5 bases, and 4 bases separated the two germline ends. The CDR3 region is CATSRDVETQYF. The CDR3 DNA is TGTGCCACCAGCAGAGACGTGGAGACCCAGTACTTC.

The genes are TRBV11-3 and TRBJ2-7; TRBD2 matches 13 bases. Germline loops: CDR1 SGHNT, CDR2 YENEEA. Germline trimming cut 3 bases from V and 4 bases from J; bases unmatched to any gene: 9. The CDR3 contains 17 residues. The CDR3 loop reads CASSFSGLAGDFYEQYF. The CDR3 coding sequence is TGTGCCAGCAGCTTTAGTGGACTAGCGGGAGACTTTTACGAGCAGTACTTC.

The chain combines TRBV25-1 with TRBJ2-7; D unclear. The CDR3 spans 14 residues. Germline V gives CDR1 MGHDK, CDR2 SYGVNS. V was trimmed by 2 bases and J by 4 bases, leaving 12 bases between them. CDR3 loop: CASSERLAGYEQYF. The CDR3 DNA reads as TGTGCCAGCAGTGAACGGTTAGCCGGGTACGAGCAGTACTTC.

The chain is built from TRBV7-9 and TRBJ2-7; 11 nucleotides match TRBD1. V dropped 2 bases and J dropped 2; count of bases not matched to a gene: 8. The germline gives CDR1 SEHNR, CDR2 FQNEAQ (reference sequence). The CDR3 is 17 residues long. The CDR3 sequence is CASSLSSGTGGTYEQYF. In nucleotides, the CDR3 is TGTGCCAGCAGCTTATCCTCCGGGACAGGGGGAACCTACGAGCAGTACTTC.

The genes are TRBV5-4 and TRBJ1-6; D possibly corresponds to TRBD1 (6 bases). CDR1 is SGHNT, CDR2 YYREEE, per germline (reference sequence). Trimming removed 4 bases from V and 9 bases from J, with 20 bases in between. The CDR3 totals 16 residues. The CDR3 DNA reads as TGTGCCAGCAGCCTAAACAGGGCAGCCGGATTTTCACCCCTCCACTTT. This gives the protein CASSLNRAAGFSPLHF.

This clone has a single count. The V call is TRBV29-1, the J call TRBJ1-5, with D possibly matching TRBD1 (6 bases). This CDR3 has 13 residues. Trimming left V 2 bases short and J 3 bases short, with 8 bases between. Germline CDR1 SQVTM, CDR2 ANQGSEA. The CDR3 nucleotides read TGCAGCGTTGAAACAGGGTACAATCAGCCCCAGCATTTT. This encodes CSVETGYNQPQHF.

V and J are TRBV7-6 and TRBJ1-4; D call uncertain. CDR3 size: 16 residues. Trimming removed 4 bases from V and 4 bases from J, with 16 bases in between. Germline-derived CDR1 and CDR2 are SGHVS and FNYEAQ. CDR3: CASSSQPVKLNEKLFF. In DNA form, the CDR3 reads TGTGCCAGCAGCTCACAACCTGTTAAACTTAATGAAAAACTGTTTTTT.

The chain recombines TRBV19 with TRBJ1-4, with D uncertain. Per germline, CDR1 LNHDA and CDR2 SQIVND (reference sequence). Trimming took off 5 bases at V and 5 bases at J, with 12 bases between the two ends. The CDR3 is made up of 14 amino acids. DNA of the CDR3: TGTGCCAGTAGTCTGTCGGGCCCAAATGAAAAACTGTTTTTT. Residues: CASSLSGPNEKLFF. The full variable domain, with the rest looked up from reference TRBV19 and TRBJ1-4, is DGGITQSPKYLFRKEGQNVTLSCEQNLNHDAMYWYRQDPGQGLRLIYYSQIVNDFQKGDIAEGYSVSREKKESFPLTVTSAQKNPTAFYLCASSLSGPNEKLFFGSGTQLSVL.

This chain links TRBV7-2 with TRBJ1-4, with no clear D. The germline V and J ends were trimmed by 7 bases and 7 bases, with 16 bases remaining between them. The CDR3 consists of 14 residues. Germline CDR1 SGHTA, CDR2 FQGNSA. The CDR3 protein is CASTSRGWGEKLFF. CDR3 nucleotide sequence: TGTGCCAGCACCTCCCGGGGTTGGGGTGAAAAACTGTTTTTT.

This chain joins TRBV7-2 and TRBJ2-7; 7 nucleotides line up with TRBD2. The CDR3 spans 14 residues. The V and J ends lost 3 bases and 2 bases, in that order; junction bases with no gene match: 4. Germline V gene data show CDR1 as SGHTA and CDR2 as FQGNSA. The CDR3 loop is CASSFNSGPYEQYF. CDR3 bases: TGTGCCAGCAGCTTCAATAGCGGGCCCTACGAGCAGTACTTC.

The chain combines TRBV5-1 with TRBJ1-1; TRBD1 matches 7 bases. The CDR3 has 14 residues. The ends lost 4 bases at V and 3 bases at J; junction bases unmatched: 6. Germline values: CDR1 SGHRS, CDR2 YFSETQ. Written as DNA, the CDR3 is TGCGCCAGCAGCAGCTTGACAGGGTACACTGAAGCTTTCTTT. It yields the protein CASSSLTGYTEAFF.

This clone was seen just once. At one end, the junction sequence differs from germline, possibly due to a read error. The chain combines TRBV7-7 with TRBJ2-3; D assignment may be TRBD1 or TRBD2 (5 bases each). Germline CDR1 is SSHAT and CDR2 is FNYEAQ (reference sequence). This CDR3 contains 14 residues. CDR3 sequence reads: CASSQTGTTDTQYF. CDR3 nucleotides: TGTGCTAGCAGCCAAACGGGGACCACAGATACGCAGTATTTT.

This clone appeared a single time. V and J are TRBV14 and TRBJ1-1; D gene uncertain. The CDR3 spans 15 residues. Germline values: CDR1 SGHDN, CDR2 FVKESK. V lost 1 base and J lost 1, with 10 bases in between. In nucleotides, the CDR3 is TGTGCCAGCAGCCAAGTTAGAAGCTGGAACACTGAAGCTTTCTTT. This codes for CASSQVRSWNTEAFF.

V gene TRBV7-2 combines with J gene TRBJ2-7; D could derive from TRBD1 or TRBD2 (6 bases each). CDR1 and CDR2 from the germline V gene are SGHTA and FQGNSA. Between the trimmed V and J ends, which lost 4 bases and 6 bases, there was a span of 13 bases. This CDR3 has 13 amino acids. DNA for the CDR3: TGTGCCAGCAGCTCAATCGAGGGGGGCGAGCAGTACTTC. Translation gives CASSSIEGGEQYF.

This rearrangement joins TRBV28 to TRBJ2-7, with D possibly matching TRBD2 (7 bases). Germline CDR1 and CDR2: MDHEN and SYDVKM. The CDR3 contains 15 residues. Trimming left V 8 bases short and J 1 base short, with 18 bases between. The CDR3 reads CASVPVGGRSYEQYF. The CDR3 nucleotides are TGTGCCAGCGTCCCGGTCGGGGGGCGATCCTACGAGCAGTACTTC.

This clone showed up just once. The chain recombines TRBV27 with TRBJ2-7; 9 nucleotides match TRBD2. The CDR3 consists of 15 residues. CDR1 is MNHEY, CDR2 SMNVEV, per germline (reference sequence). The ends lost 6 bases at V and 3 bases at J; junction bases unmatched: 9. For the CDR3, the DNA is TGTGCCAGCAGACAAAGACTAGCGGCGAGCTACGAGCAGTACTTC. Protein product: CASRQRLAASYEQYF.